This T cell receptor (beta chain) is from a study of beta chain features in type 1 diabetes. Study observations and caveats: Type 1 diabetes patients had fewer VDJ junction insertions and more deletions. High-TCR-expressing cells could be over-represented by cDNA sequencing. Type 1 diabetes patients had moderately but significantly shorter TCRB CDR3s in all four CD4+ subsets.

The sample holds a few counts of this clone. Antigen specificity is unknown. The identical CDR3 is also encoded by other nucleotide sequences in the sample. Sequencing targeted expressed TCRB transcripts, as all isolated RNA had been reverse transcribed. Here immunoSEQ multiplex PCR was the method, and the copy in TCRdb shows in-frame clones only, minus some. The profile shows about 740,000 clones, around 15% of them singletons. Researchers reported sorting CD4+ naive, central memory, regulatory and stem cell-like memory cells via CD45RO/CCR7/CD25/CD127/CD95/CD27. Each of the sorted populations had a purity greater than 95%. This receptor was identified in a man between 18 and 29 years old with type 1 diabetes. The sequenced material came from naive CD4+ T cells from blood.

CDR3 in DNA: TGTGCCAGCAGCTTAGACCAGCCCCAGCATTTT. Protein product: CASSLDQPQHF. V usage is TRBV5-8 and J usage is TRBJ1-5; D is ambiguous. This CDR3 contains 11 residues. The germline V gene encodes CDR1 SGHTS and CDR2 YDEGEE. With 2 bases removed from V and 7 bases from J, the gap between germline ends came to 4 bases.